The 31 T cell receptor beta chains presented below share a single source sample, sequenced in a study of blood T cell repertoires in COVID-19. Data came from immunoSEQ multiplex PCR; TCRdb stores just in-frame clones and leaves some out. The sample records 30,000 to 40,000 clones, 80% to 95% being singletons. The sequenced sample consisted of peripheral blood. These receptors were obtained from a woman aged 80 or over with acute or convalescent COVID-19.

The rearrangement uses TRBV5-4 and TRBJ2-7, with 7 nucleotides matching TRBD1. Germline CDR1 reads SGHNT; CDR2 reads YYREEE (reference sequence). The CDR3 contains 14 residues. J was trimmed by 5 bases and V by 4 bases; bases with no gene match: 9. The CDR3 bases are TGTGCCAGCAGCCCGGACAGGCAACGGAACGAGCAGTACTTC. It codes for CASSPDRQRNEQYF.

This chain links TRBV30 with TRBJ2-1; TRBD1 aligns across 10 bases. CDR1 is GTSNPN and CDR2 is SVGIG in the germline V gene (reference sequence). CDR3 size: 15 residues. V dropped 2 bases and J dropped 6; count of bases not matched to a gene: 7. The CDR3: CAWSFGTGVTNEQFF. In nucleotides, the CDR3 is TGTGCCTGGAGTTTCGGGACAGGGGTCACCAATGAGCAGTTCTTC.

The chain couples TRBV15 to TRBJ2-3; TRBD1 is a possible D gene (5 bases). This CDR3 has 15 residues. The germline V and J ends were trimmed by 1 base and 1 base, with 9 bases remaining between them. The germline CDR1 and CDR2 sequences are LNHNV and YYDKDF (reference sequence). The CDR3 sequence is CATSRGGSRTDTQYF. The CDR3 nucleotides read TGTGCCACCAGCAGAGGGGGCAGTCGCACAGATACGCAGTATTTT.

This rearrangement joins TRBV11-2 to TRBJ2-3; D is perhaps TRBD1 (6 bases). CDR1 and CDR2 (germline): SGHAT, FQNNGV. V was clipped by 4 bases and J by 0 bases, with 17 bases between them. This CDR3 region has 17 residues. The CDR3 DNA reads as TGTGCCAGCAGCTCTGGACAGTCGATCAGGAGCACAGATACGCAGTATTTT. This sequence encodes CASSSGQSIRSTDTQYF.

The chain couples TRBV6-2 or TRBV6-3 to TRBJ2-3; tentative D call: TRBD1 (5 bases). CDR1 and CDR2 (germline): MNHEY, SVGEGT. The CDR3 runs 16 residues. V shed 0 bases and J shed 0 bases, with 10 bases lying between them. The DNA of the CDR3 is TGTGCCAGCAGTTACTCGAAAAGGGGCAGCACAGATACGCAGTATTTT. It encodes CASSYSKRGSTDTQYF.

The V call is TRBV7-3, the J call TRBJ2-5, with D maybe TRBD2 (5 bases). The germline V and J ends were trimmed by 5 bases and 5 bases, with 12 bases remaining between them. Germline V gene data show CDR1 as SGHTA and CDR2 as FQGTGA. The CDR3 sequence is 13 residues long. The CDR3 DNA reads TGTGCCAGCAGCGGGAAAGGAGGCGAGACCCAGTACTTC. Encoded protein: CASSGKGGETQYF.

This chain links TRBV15 with TRBJ2-7; D is perhaps TRBD1 (6 bases). Deletions cut 0 bases from V and 0 bases from J, with 9 bases between. Germline V gives CDR1 LNHNV, CDR2 YYDKDF (reference sequence). This CDR3 has 15 residues. The CDR3 reads CATSRDRTASYEQYF. The CDR3 DNA sequence: TGTGCCACCAGCAGAGACAGGACAGCCTCCTACGAGCAGTACTTC.

This clone was recorded once. The chain recombines TRBV5-4 with TRBJ2-5; D is undetermined. This CDR3 has 14 amino acids. V gave up 3 bases and J gave up 0 bases, with 9 bases separating them. Germline V CDR1 and CDR2: SGHNT, YYREEE (reference sequence). The CDR3 DNA is TGTGCCAGCAGCTCCTCTCGTAACCAAGAGACCCAGTACTTC. Protein product: CASSSSRNQETQYF.

This chain joins TRBV2 and TRBJ1-4; D not certain. Looked up from germline, CDR1 is SNHLY and CDR2 is FYNNEI. The CDR3 is 15 residues long. The germline V and J ends were trimmed by 7 bases and 5 bases, with 17 bases remaining between them. Here the CDR3 reads CASIEIEGGNEKLFF. Written as DNA, the CDR3 is TGTGCCAGCATCGAGATTGAGGGCGGGAATGAAAAACTGTTTTTT.

The chain employs TRBV3-1 (or the pseudogene TRBV3-2) and TRBJ2-1, with 13 bases lining up with TRBD2. The CDR3 runs 13 residues. V lost 1 base, J lost 12 bases, and 0 bases stayed unmatched. The germline V gene has CDR1 LGHDT and CDR2 YNNKEL (reference sequence). The chain's CDR3 is CASSQGLAGGQFF. The CDR3 DNA reads TGTGCCAGCAGCCAAGGACTAGCGGGGGGGCAGTTCTTC.

The chain has TRBV5-1 and TRBJ2-2; D remains ambiguous. Germline assignment: CDR1 SGHRS and CDR2 YFSETQ. Trimming shortened V by 4 bases and J by 5 bases, and 15 bases separated the two germline ends. CDR3 length: 15 amino acids. The CDR3 nucleotides are TGCGCCAGCAGCCCTCGGGTATTTGGGACCGGGGAGCTGTTTTTT. Amino acids: CASSPRVFGTGELFF.

This clone was counted a single time. This chain connects TRBV6-5 to TRBJ2-2; D not resolved. Trimming stripped 6 bases from V and 3 bases from J, with 14 bases between. Germline CDR1 is MNHEY and CDR2 is SVGAGI. This CDR3 contains 15 residues. CDR3 loop: CASSPRRKDTGELFF. In DNA form, the CDR3 reads TGTGCCAGCAGCCCCCGGAGAAAGGACACCGGGGAGCTGTTTTTT.

This clone showed up just once. The gene calls are TRBV7-6 and TRBJ1-3, with 7 bases identical to TRBD1. V trimming: 1 base; J trimming: 3 bases; junction bases outside the gene matches: 3. The length of the CDR3 is 15 residues. Germline V gene lookup returns CDR1 SGHVS and CDR2 FNYEAQ. The CDR3 sequence: CASSLETGYGNTIYF. Written as DNA, the CDR3 is TGTGCCAGCAGCTTAGAGACAGGGTATGGAAACACCATATATTTT.

The gene calls are TRBV6-1 and TRBJ1-4; 9 nucleotides line up with TRBD1. CDR3 length: 16 residues. J gave up 3 bases and V 4 bases, and 6 bases lay outside the gene matches. The germline gives CDR1 MNHNS, CDR2 SASEGT. The CDR3 reads CASSAGQGVSNEKLFF. The CDR3 bases are TGTGCCAGCAGTGCGGGACAGGGAGTATCTAATGAAAAACTGTTTTTT.

The rearrangement uses TRBV30 and TRBJ2-7; 7 bases fit TRBD1. CDR1 and CDR2 from the germline V gene are GTSNPN and SVGIG (reference sequence). The trim removed 0 bases at V and 0 bases at J, leaving 5 bases unmatched. The CDR3 runs 15 residues. CDR3 DNA: TGTGCCTGGAGTGTACAGGACAGGAGCTCCTACGAGCAGTACTTC. It specifies CAWSVQDRSSYEQYF.

The chain uses TRBV5-8 and TRBJ1-5, with D perhaps matching TRBD1 (5 bases). The CDR3 loop spans 16 amino acids. V lost 4 bases to trimming and J lost 2 bases, with 16 bases between them. Germline V CDR1 and CDR2: SGHTS, YDEGEE. This CDR3 is CASSPRALGGNQPQHF. DNA for the CDR3: TGTGCCAGCAGCCCCCGAGCGTTAGGGGGCAATCAGCCCCAGCATTTT.

The chain employs TRBV2 and TRBJ2-1, with 12 bases matching TRBD2. Germline values: CDR1 SNHLY, CDR2 FYNNEI. This CDR3 contains 15 residues. V lost 7 bases, J lost 10 bases, and 11 bases stayed unmatched. Here the CDR3 DNA reads TGTGCCAGCACCTCCCTAGCGGGGGGGCGGGAAGAGCAGTTCTTC. Its translation: CASTSLAGGREEQFF.

The gene calls are TRBV11-2 and TRBJ2-1; 9 bases map to TRBD2. The CDR3 has 15 amino acids. The trim removed 5 bases at V and 1 base at J, leaving 3 bases unmatched. The germline CDR1 and CDR2 sequences are SGHAT and FQNNGV. The CDR3 protein is CASSPSGVSYNEQFF. As DNA, the CDR3 is TGTGCCAGCAGCCCTAGCGGGGTTTCCTACAATGAGCAGTTCTTC.

CDR3 sequence (DNA): TGCGCCAGCAGCTCGGCCGGGGGGTCCGGGGAGCTGTTTTTT. The encoded protein is CASSSAGGSGELFF. The chain carries TRBV5-1 and TRBJ2-2; 7 bases map to TRBD2. The germline V gene has CDR1 SGHRS and CDR2 YFSETQ. The CDR3 contains 14 residues. V shed 3 bases and J 6 bases; nucleotides not matched to a gene: 5. Full variable domain (outside the CDR3, taken from reference TRBV5-1 and TRBJ2-2): KAGVTQTPRYLIKTRGQQVTLSCSPISGHRSVSWYQQTPGQGLQFLFEYFSETQRNKGNFPGRFSGRQFSNSRSEMNVSTLELGDSALYLCASSSAGGSGELFFGEGSRLTVL.

This chain connects TRBV6-5 to TRBJ2-5; TRBD1 matches 12 bases. The CDR3 has 15 amino acids. Germline V gene sequence: CDR1 MNHEY, CDR2 SVGAGI. V was clipped by 6 bases and J by 5 bases; unmatched bases: 7. CDR3 sequence: CASSPGTGGRETQYF. The CDR3 region has the DNA TGTGCCAGCAGCCCCGGGACAGGGGGCAGGGAGACCCAGTACTTC.

The rearrangement links TRBV11-2 to TRBJ2-7, with 7 nucleotides matching TRBD1. The length of the CDR3 is 13 residues. V lost 4 bases to trimming and J lost 4 bases; unmatched junction nucleotides: 4. Germline CDR1 and CDR2: SGHAT and FQNNGV. CDR3 protein: CASSWDRNYEQYF. The CDR3 DNA follows: TGTGCCAGCAGCTGGGACAGAAATTACGAGCAGTACTTC.

This sequence joins TRBV5-1 and TRBJ2-3; D may be TRBD2 (5 bases). From germline, CDR1 is SGHRS and CDR2 YFSETQ. The length of the CDR3 is 15 residues. V shed 0 bases and J shed 0 bases, with 8 bases lying between them. The CDR3 region has the DNA TGCGCCAGCAGCTTGGTACTAGGGAGCACAGATACGCAGTATTTT. Amino acids: CASSLVLGSTDTQYF. The whole variable domain, remainder taken from reference TRBV5-1 and TRBJ2-3, is KAGVTQTPRYLIKTRGQQVTLSCSPISGHRSVSWYQQTPGQGLQFLFEYFSETQRNKGNFPGRFSGRQFSNSRSEMNVSTLELGDSALYLCASSLVLGSTDTQYFGPGTRLTVL.

The chain links TRBV4-2 to TRBJ2-2; TRBD2 agrees at 8 bases. The CDR3 totals 17 residues. V lost 0 bases to trimming and J lost 2 bases; unmatched junction nucleotides: 5. The germline V gene has CDR1 LGHNA and CDR2 YNFKEQ. CDR3 sequence reads: CASSQELAGGNTGELFF. CDR3 in DNA: TGTGCCAGCAGCCAAGAGCTGGCGGGGGGAAACACCGGGGAGCTGTTTTTT.

V gene TRBV6-5 combines with J gene TRBJ2-1; D may be TRBD1 (6 bases). Germline V gives CDR1 MNHEY, CDR2 SVGAGI. Trimming shortened V by 6 bases and J by 9 bases, and 12 bases separated the two germline ends. The CDR3 covers 12 residues. CDR3 in amino acids: CASSLQGLEQFF. CDR3 nucleotide sequence: TGTGCCAGCAGCCTACAGGGTCTTGAGCAGTTCTTC.

The J gene is TRBJ1-1, the V gene TRBV7-3; D is undetermined. The germline V gene has CDR1 SGHTA and CDR2 FQGTGA. Trimming removed 6 bases at V and 1 base at J, with 12 bases between. The CDR3 has 14 residues. CDR3 coding DNA: TGTGCCAGCAGTAAAAATCCGGGGAACACTGAAGCTTTCTTT. Translating gives CASSKNPGNTEAFF.

The chain has TRBV4-1 and TRBJ1-5, with unresolved D. The germline V gene encodes CDR1 MGHRA and CDR2 YSYEKL. Trimming left V 1 base short and J 4 bases short, with 11 bases between. The CDR3 contains 15 residues. The CDR3 protein is CASSQAGFGNQPQHF. For the CDR3, the DNA is TGCGCCAGCAGCCAAGCGGGGTTCGGTAATCAGCCCCAGCATTTT.

This chain links TRBV11-3 with TRBJ2-1; a weak D match, TRBD1 (6 bases). The CDR3 has 15 amino acids. Trimming left V 1 base short and J 1 base short, with 8 bases between. Germline CDR1 and CDR2: SGHNT and YENEEA. For the CDR3, the DNA is TGTGCCAGCAGCTTAGGAGGGGGTTCCTACAATGAGCAGTTCTTC. This gives the protein CASSLGGGSYNEQFF.

The J gene is TRBJ1-4, the V gene TRBV18, with D unclear. Deletions cut 3 bases from V and 8 bases from J, with 13 bases between. CDR1 KGHSH and CDR2 LQKENI come from the germline V gene. The CDR3 length is 14 residues. The CDR3 region is CASSPSPPGEKLFF. The CDR3 DNA reads as TGTGCCAGCTCACCCTCGCCGCCGGGAGAAAAACTGTTTTTT.

The chain carries TRBV3-1 (or the pseudogene TRBV3-2) and TRBJ2-3; 9 bases map to TRBD2. Germline values: CDR1 LGHDT, CDR2 YNNKEL (reference sequence). The V gene end was trimmed by 9 bases and the J gene end by 2 bases; junction bases not matched to a gene: 9. The CDR3 spans 15 residues. CDR3 protein: CASSGLAGITDTQYF. DNA for the CDR3: TGTGCCAGTTCTGGGCTAGCGGGGATCACAGATACGCAGTATTTT.

CDR3 sequence reads: CASSYQPTPYQETQYF. In nucleotides, the CDR3 is TGTGCCAGCAGTTACCAACCAACACCGTACCAAGAGACCCAGTACTTC. The chain joins TRBV6-5 to TRBJ2-5, with unresolved D. V lost 2 bases, J lost 0 bases, and 13 bases lay in between. The CDR3 covers 16 residues. CDR1 is MNHEY, CDR2 SVGAGI, per germline.

J is TRBJ1-4 and V is TRBV7-2; D might be TRBD1 (6 bases). V lost 1 base and J 4 bases, leaving 7 bases between the germline ends. The CDR3 contains 14 residues. CDR1 is SGHTA and CDR2 is FQGNSA in the germline V gene. This CDR3 is CASSLVQGNEKLFF. CDR3 DNA: TGTGCCAGCAGCTTAGTACAGGGTAATGAAAAACTGTTTTTT.